This TCR beta chain was profiled in a study of blood T cell repertoires in COVID-19. About the research overall: The origin of the acute and convalescent COVID-19 samples was the United States, Italy and Spain. PBMCs, B-cell-depleted T cells, or T cells were the source of the cDNA or gDNA that made up the material.

This clone was recorded once. Those who participated ranged in age from roughly 18 to 90 years and resided in around 22 US areas. Clinical histories supplied by participants themselves formed the basis of cohort assignment. Germline CDR1 is SGHNT and CDR2 is YYREEE (reference sequence). The CDR3 has 15 amino acids. V lost 3 bases, J lost 3 bases, and 16 bases lay in between. The repertoire was sequenced with immunoSEQ multiplex PCR; TCRdb's copy has only in-frame clones and lacks some. The sample lists fewer than 350,000 clones; about 86% were seen once. The chain is built from TRBV5-4 and TRBJ2-7, with a tentative D call TRBD1 (5 bases). The receptor comes from a woman aged 40-49 years with acute COVID-19. Source material: PBMCs or T cells enriched from blood (not recorded which). The chain's CDR3 is CASSSRAGRNYEQYF. The CDR3 coding sequence is TGTGCCAGCAGCTCCCGGGCAGGGCGTAACTACGAGCAGTACTTC. Supplemented by reference TRBV5-4 and TRBJ2-7, the full variable domain reads ETGVTQSPTHLIKTRGQQVTLRCSSQSGHNTVSWYQQALGQGPQFIFQYYREEENGRGNFPPRFSGLQFPNYSSELNVNALELDDSALYLCASSSRAGRNYEQYFGPGTRLTVT.